The clone carrying this TCR beta chain was recorded once. Its specificity is unknown. This CDR3 has 16 amino acids. CDR1 is GTSNPN, CDR2 SVGIG, per germline (reference sequence). The germline V and J ends were trimmed by 4 bases and 6 bases, with 24 bases remaining between them. This sample was included in a study of Ad26.COV2.S vaccination and SARS-CoV-2 variants. Study at large: Administration of Ad26.COV2.S was intramuscular, either once or twice 56 days apart. Study results and limitations: Recipients of vaccine and of placebo showed similar breadth of their non-spike TCR repertoires.

Specified treatment: some 19 received Ad26.COV2.S at low or high dose, single or two shots; several received placebo; per-sample allocation not given. Day 63 following the first vaccine or placebo injection was when the samples were taken. Profiled with immunoSEQ multiplex PCR; TCRdb holds only in-frame clones, not every one. Of 300,000 to 350,000 clones detected, more than 70% appear once; the ten largest clones hold around 2%. Sequencing was performed on peripheral blood, taken in a trial of Ad26.COV2.S vaccine versus placebo. This receptor was obtained from a person aged 18-65 years who received the Ad26.COV2.S COVID-19 vaccine or a placebo. This sequence joins TRBV30 and TRBJ1-1; perhaps TRBD1 as D (6 bases). Here the CDR3 reads CAWTGPSVGGRSEAFF. The CDR3 nucleotides are TGTGCCTGGACAGGTCCCAGCGTCGGGGGGCGGTCTGAAGCTTTCTTT.